One T cell receptor beta chain is described in this entry. Its antigen is still unknown. The primer mix had 60 Vbeta and 13 Jbeta primers. Profiling relied on immunoSEQ multiplex PCR, and the TCRdb table lists in-frame clones only, not all of them. The table records 150,000 to 200,000 clones, roughly three quarters of them present only once. This specimen comes from a study of cytomegalovirus exposure and HLA in healthy donors. Findings and limits, study-wide: In a later analysis, a genetic analysis reported fewer productive-TCR N-insertions in an Asian-associated ancestry cluster than the cohort average. Reports indicate that TCR beta sequences accurately predicted the HLA-A and HLA-B alleles of most subjects.

Germline assignment: CDR1 MGHDK and CDR2 SYGVNS. V lost 6 bases and J lost 6; bases outside the gene matches: 4. This CDR3 region has 12 residues. The donors were healthy bone marrow donors. Sequenced sample: PBMCs. The chain has TRBV25-1 and TRBJ2-7, with 8 bases that match TRBD1. The TCR was taken from a middle-aged man in good health and CMV-seropositive. CDR3 coding DNA: TGTGCCAGCAGGGGACAGGCCCGCGAGCAGTACTTC. Its translation is CASRGQAREQYF.